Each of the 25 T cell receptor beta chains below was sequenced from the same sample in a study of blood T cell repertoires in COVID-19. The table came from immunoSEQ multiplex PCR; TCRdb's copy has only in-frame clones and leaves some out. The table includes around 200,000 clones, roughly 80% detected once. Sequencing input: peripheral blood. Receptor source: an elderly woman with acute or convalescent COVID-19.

The CDR3: CASSRTSATYNEQFF. The CDR3 DNA follows: TGTGCCAGCAGTCGAACTAGCGCCACCTACAATGAGCAGTTCTTC. The chain links TRBV6-6 to TRBJ2-1; 7 bases fit TRBD2. With V trimmed by 5 bases and J by 2 bases, 6 bases remained unmatched. Germline V gene data show CDR1 as MNHNY and CDR2 as SVGAGI (reference sequence). The CDR3 consists of 15 residues.

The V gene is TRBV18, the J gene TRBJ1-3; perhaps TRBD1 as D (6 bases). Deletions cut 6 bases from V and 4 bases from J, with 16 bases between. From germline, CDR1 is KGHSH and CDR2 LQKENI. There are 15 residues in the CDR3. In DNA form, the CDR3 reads TGTGCCAGCTCCCCCAACAGGGATATCGGAAACACCATATATTTT. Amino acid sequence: CASSPNRDIGNTIYF.

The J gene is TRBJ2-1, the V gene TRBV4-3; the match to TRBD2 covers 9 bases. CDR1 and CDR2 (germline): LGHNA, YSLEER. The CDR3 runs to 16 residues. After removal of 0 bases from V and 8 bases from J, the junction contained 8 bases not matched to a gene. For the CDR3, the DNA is TGCGCCAGCAGCCAAGATGTGCGGGGGGGCAAGGATGAGCAGTTCTTC. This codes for CASSQDVRGGKDEQFF.

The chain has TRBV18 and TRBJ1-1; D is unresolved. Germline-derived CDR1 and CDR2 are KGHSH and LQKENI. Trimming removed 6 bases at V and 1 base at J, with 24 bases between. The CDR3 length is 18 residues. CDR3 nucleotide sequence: TGTGCCAGCTCTCCCGCAGCCAACACCCAACTAGCGAACACTGAAGCTTTCTTT. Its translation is CASSPAANTQLANTEAFF.

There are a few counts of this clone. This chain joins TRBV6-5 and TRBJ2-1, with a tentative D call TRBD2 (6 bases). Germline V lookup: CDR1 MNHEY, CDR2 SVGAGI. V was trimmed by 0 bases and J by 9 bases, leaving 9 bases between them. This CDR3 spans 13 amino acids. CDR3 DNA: TGTGCCAGCAGTTACTCCGGGGGAACTGAGCAGTTCTTC. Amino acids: CASSYSGGTEQFF.

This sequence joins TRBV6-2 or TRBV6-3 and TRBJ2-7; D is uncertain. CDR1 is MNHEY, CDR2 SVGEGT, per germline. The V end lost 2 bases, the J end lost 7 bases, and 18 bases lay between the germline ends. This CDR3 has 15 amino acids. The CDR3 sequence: CASSYVTVVTGEQYF. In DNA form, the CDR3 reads TGTGCCAGCAGTTACGTCACGGTTGTAACGGGTGAGCAGTACTTC.

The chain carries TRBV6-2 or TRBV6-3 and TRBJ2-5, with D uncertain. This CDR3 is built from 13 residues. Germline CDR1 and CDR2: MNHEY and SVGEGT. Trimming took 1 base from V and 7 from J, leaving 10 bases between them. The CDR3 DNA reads TGTGCCAGCAGTTACTTGGCCCCTGGGACCCAGTACTTC. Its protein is CASSYLAPGTQYF.

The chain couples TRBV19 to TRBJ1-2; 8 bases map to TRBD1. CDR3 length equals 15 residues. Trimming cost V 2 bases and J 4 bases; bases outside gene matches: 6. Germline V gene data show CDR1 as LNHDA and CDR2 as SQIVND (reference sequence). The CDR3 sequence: CASSIFYRGAYGYTF. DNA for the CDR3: TGTGCCAGTAGTATATTCTACAGGGGGGCCTATGGCTACACCTTC.

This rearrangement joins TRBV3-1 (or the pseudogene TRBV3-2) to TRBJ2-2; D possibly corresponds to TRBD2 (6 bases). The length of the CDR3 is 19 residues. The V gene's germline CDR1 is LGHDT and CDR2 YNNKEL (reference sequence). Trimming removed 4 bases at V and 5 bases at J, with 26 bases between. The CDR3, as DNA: TGTGCCAGCAGCCTCAGAGGGGCGCCGACTAGATTTGGTACCGGGGAGCTGTTTTTT. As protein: CASSLRGAPTRFGTGELFF.

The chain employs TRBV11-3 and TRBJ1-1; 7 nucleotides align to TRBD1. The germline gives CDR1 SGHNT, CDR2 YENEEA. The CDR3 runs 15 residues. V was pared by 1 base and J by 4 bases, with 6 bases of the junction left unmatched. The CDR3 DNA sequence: TGTGCCAGCAGCTTAGCTCGCCAGGGGGGCACTGAAGCTTTCTTT. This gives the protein CASSLARQGGTEAFF.

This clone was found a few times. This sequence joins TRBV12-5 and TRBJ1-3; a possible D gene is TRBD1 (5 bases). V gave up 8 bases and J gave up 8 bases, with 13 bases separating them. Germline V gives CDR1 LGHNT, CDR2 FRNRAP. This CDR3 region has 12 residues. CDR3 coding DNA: TGTGCTAGTACCATCCAGGGTTACACCATATATTTT. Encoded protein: CASTIQGYTIYF.

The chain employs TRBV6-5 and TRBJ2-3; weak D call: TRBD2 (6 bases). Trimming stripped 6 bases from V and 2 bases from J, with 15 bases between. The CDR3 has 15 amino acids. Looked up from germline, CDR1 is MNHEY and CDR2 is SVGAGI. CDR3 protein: CASSLLAAPTDTQYF. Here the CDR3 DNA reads TGTGCCAGCAGCCTACTAGCAGCCCCCACAGATACGCAGTATTTT.

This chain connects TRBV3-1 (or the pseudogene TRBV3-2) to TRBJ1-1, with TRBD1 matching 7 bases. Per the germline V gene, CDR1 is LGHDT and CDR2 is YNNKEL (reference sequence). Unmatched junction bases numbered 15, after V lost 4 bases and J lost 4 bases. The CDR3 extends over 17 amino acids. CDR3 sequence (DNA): TGTGCCAGCAGCCCGACAGGGCTGAGTGAAAGGGTCACTGAAGCTTTCTTT. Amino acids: CASSPTGLSERVTEAFF.

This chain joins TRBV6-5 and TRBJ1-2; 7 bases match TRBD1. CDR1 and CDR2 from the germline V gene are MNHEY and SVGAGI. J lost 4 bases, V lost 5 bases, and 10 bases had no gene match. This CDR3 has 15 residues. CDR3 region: CASSPRQGSGYGYTF. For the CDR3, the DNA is TGTGCCAGCAGTCCGCGACAGGGCTCCGGCTATGGCTACACCTTC.

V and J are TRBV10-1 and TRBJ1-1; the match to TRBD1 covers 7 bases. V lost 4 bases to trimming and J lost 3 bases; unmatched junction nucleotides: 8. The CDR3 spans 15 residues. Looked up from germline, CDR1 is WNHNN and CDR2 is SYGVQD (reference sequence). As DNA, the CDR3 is TGCGCCAGCAGTGTAAACAGGGGTACGGACACTGAAGCTTTCTTT. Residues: CASSVNRGTDTEAFF.

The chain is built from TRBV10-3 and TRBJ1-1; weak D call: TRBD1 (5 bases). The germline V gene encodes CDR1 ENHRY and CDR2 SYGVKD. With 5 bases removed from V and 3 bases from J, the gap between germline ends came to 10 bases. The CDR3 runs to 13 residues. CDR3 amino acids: CAISTGTYTEAFF. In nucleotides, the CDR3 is TGTGCCATCAGTACCGGGACTTACACTGAAGCTTTCTTT.

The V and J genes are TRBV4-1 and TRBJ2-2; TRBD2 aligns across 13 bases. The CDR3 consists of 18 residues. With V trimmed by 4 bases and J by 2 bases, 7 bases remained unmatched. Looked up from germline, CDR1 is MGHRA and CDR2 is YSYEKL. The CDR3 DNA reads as TGCGCCAGCAGCCGGGTACTAGCGGGGGGGTCCAACACCGGGGAGCTGTTTTTT. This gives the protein CASSRVLAGGSNTGELFF.

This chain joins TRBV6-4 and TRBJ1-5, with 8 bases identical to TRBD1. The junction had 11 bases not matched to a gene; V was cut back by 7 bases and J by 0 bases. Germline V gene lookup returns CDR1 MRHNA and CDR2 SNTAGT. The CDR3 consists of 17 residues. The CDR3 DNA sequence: TGTGCCAGCACCAGCCCAGGGGGCGCGTATAGCAATCAGCCCCAGCATTTT. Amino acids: CASTSPGGAYSNQPQHF.

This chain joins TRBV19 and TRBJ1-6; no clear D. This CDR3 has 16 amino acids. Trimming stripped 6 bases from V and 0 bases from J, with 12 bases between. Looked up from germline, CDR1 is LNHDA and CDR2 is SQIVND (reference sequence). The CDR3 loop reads CASRIQQSSYNSPLHF. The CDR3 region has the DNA TGTGCCAGTAGGATTCAACAGAGCTCCTATAATTCACCCCTCCACTTT.

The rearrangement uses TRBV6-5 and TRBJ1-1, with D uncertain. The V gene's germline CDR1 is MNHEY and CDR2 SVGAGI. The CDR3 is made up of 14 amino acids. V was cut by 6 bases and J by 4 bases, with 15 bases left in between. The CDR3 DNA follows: TGTGCCAGCAGACCTACTTCCTACCCCACTGAAGCTTTCTTT. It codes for CASRPTSYPTEAFF.

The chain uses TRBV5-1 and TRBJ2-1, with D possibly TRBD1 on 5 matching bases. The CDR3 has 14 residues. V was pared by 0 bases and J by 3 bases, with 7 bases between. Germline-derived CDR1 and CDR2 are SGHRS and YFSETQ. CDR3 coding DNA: TGCGCCAGCAGCTTGGGGGGCGTCTACAATGAGCAGTTCTTC. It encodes CASSLGGVYNEQFF.

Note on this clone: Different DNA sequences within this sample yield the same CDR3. CDR3 sequence: CASSRDRDLYGYTF. The CDR3 DNA follows: TGTGCCAGTAGTAGGGACAGGGACCTCTATGGCTACACCTTC. The chain uses TRBV19 and TRBJ1-2; 9 positions agree with TRBD1. V was pared by 4 bases and J by 4 bases, with 4 bases of the junction left unmatched. Germline V gene lookup returns CDR1 LNHDA and CDR2 SQIVND (reference sequence). CDR3 size: 14 residues.

As DNA, the CDR3 is TGTGCCAGCAGCACTACAGGGGACGCACTCTATGGCTACACCTTC. This gives the protein CASSTTGDALYGYTF. This chain uses TRBV9 with TRBJ1-2; 7 positions agree with TRBD1. V lost 4 bases and J lost 4; bases outside the gene matches: 10. The germline V gene encodes CDR1 SGDLS and CDR2 YYNGEE. The CDR3 covers 15 residues. The full variable domain, with the rest looked up from reference TRBV9 and TRBJ1-2, is DSGVTQTPKHLITATGQRVTLRCSPRSGDLSVYWYQQSLDQGLQFLIQYYNGEERAKGNILERFSAQQFPDLHSELNLSSLELGDSALYFCASSTTGDALYGYTFGSGTRLTVV.

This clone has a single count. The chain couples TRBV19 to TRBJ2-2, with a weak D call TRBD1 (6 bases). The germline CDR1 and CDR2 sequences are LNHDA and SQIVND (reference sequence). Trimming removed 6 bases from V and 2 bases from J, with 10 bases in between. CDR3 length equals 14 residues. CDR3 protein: CASRTGSNTGELFF. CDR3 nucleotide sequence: TGTGCCAGTAGAACAGGGTCCAACACCGGGGAGCTGTTTTTT.

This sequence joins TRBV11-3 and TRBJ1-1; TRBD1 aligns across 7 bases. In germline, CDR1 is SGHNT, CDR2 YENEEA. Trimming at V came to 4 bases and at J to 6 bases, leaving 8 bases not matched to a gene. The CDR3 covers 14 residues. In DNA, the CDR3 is TGTGCCAGCAGCTCGACAGGGACAAGCTCTGAAGCTTTCTTT. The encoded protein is CASSSTGTSSEAFF.